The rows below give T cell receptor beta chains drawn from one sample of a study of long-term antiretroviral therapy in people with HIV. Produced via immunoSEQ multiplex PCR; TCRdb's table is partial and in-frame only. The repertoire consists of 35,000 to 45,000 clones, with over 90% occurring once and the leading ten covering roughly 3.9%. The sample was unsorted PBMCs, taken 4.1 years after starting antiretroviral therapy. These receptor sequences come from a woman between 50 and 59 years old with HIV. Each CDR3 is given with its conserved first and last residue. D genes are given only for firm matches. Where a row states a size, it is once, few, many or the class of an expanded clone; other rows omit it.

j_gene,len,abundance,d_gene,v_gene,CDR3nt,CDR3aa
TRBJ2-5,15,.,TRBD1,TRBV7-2,TGTGCCAGCAGCCCCCGGGACAGGGGGATGGAGACCCAGTACTTC,CASSPRDRGMETQYF
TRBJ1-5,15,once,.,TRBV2,TGTGCCAGCAGTGATGGCAGGGGACGGTATCAGCCCCAGCATTTT,CASSDGRGRYQPQHF
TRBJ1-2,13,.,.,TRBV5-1,TGCGCCAGCAGCTTGAGAGGCCCCTATGGCTACACCTTC,CASSLRGPYGYTF
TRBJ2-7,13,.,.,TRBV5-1,TGCGCCAGCAGTTCCCACCCCGAGGACGAGCAGTACTTC,CASSSHPEDEQYF
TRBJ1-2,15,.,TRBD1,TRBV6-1,TGTGCCAGCAGTGCGCAGGGGGCGGTTGACTATGGCTACACCTTC,CASSAQGAVDYGYTF
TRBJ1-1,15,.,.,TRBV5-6,TGTGCCAGCAGCTTGGAGGGCACAAGAGCCACTGAAGCTTTCTTT,CASSLEGTRATEAFF
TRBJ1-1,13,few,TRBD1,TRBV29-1,TGCAGCGCCAACTGGGACAGTTCCACTGAAGCTTTCTTT,CSANWDSSTEAFF
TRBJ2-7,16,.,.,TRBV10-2,TGCGCCAGCAGTGATCCGAGGACCATTCGCTCCTACGAGCAGTACTTC,CASSDPRTIRSYEQYF
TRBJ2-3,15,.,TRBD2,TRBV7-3,TGTGCCAGCAGCCCCGGGGGGGAGGGTTCGGATACGCAGTATTTT,CASSPGGEGSDTQYF
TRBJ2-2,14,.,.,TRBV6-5,TGTGCCAGCAGTTACGGACTAAACACCGGGGAGCTGTTTTTT,CASSYGLNTGELFF
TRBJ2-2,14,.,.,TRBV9,TGTGCCAGCACAGGCACTCCGAACACCGGGGAGCTGTTTTTT,CASTGTPNTGELFF
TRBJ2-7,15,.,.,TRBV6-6,TGTGCCAGCAGTTACTCTTCGGGGTCTCGACGCGAGCAGTACTTC,CASSYSSGSRREQYF
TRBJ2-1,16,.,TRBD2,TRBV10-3,TGTGCCATCGGGACTAGCGGGGGGGCTCACTACAATGAGCAGTTCTTC,CAIGTSGGAHYNEQFF
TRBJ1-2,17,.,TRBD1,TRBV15,TGTGCCACCAGCAGAGACGCCACTGGGACAGGGAACTATGGCTACACCTTC,CATSRDATGTGNYGYTF